A single sample is the source of the 26 T cell receptor beta chains below, sequenced in a study of siplizumab effects on memory and regulatory T cells. Sequencing was performed with immunoSEQ multiplex PCR; in TCRdb, only in-frame clones are kept and a portion is missing. There are 75,000 to 100,000 clones in the sample; approximately 93% occur only once, and around 0.3% lies in the top ten. Sequenced material: non-Treg CD4+ T cells sorted from blood. The receptors were gathered from a human donor in good health.

This clone was counted once. This chain joins TRBV2 and TRBJ2-2; no definite D call. The germline gives CDR1 SNHLY, CDR2 FYNNEI. The CDR3 totals 15 residues. The V gene lost 4 bases and the J gene lost 1 base, with 10 bases spanning the gap. The CDR3 sequence: CASSVSSLNTGELFF. The CDR3 DNA sequence: TGTGCCAGCAGTGTAAGTTCCTTGAACACCGGGGAGCTGTTTTTT.

The rearrangement joins TRBV19 to TRBJ1-5, with 7 bases that match TRBD1. Trimming cost V 4 bases and J 0 bases; bases outside gene matches: 12. Per germline, CDR1 LNHDA and CDR2 SQIVND (reference sequence). This CDR3 comprises 18 residues. The CDR3 DNA is TGTGCCAGTAGTAAAATTGGACAGGATCCCTATAGCAATCAGCCCCAGCATTTT. It translates to CASSKIGQDPYSNQPQHF.

The CDR3 DNA is TGTGCCAGCAGCCAATCGGGGGGTCTCCCATGGAATGAGCAGTTCTTC. Translating it yields CASSQSGGLPWNEQFF. The chain recombines TRBV16 with TRBJ2-1; TRBD2 might be the D (6 bases). Germline V CDR1 and CDR2: KGHSY, FQNENV. V shed 0 bases and J shed 7 bases, with 16 bases lying between them. This CDR3 has 16 amino acids.

The chain uses TRBV7-2 and TRBJ2-7; D uncertain. Deletions cut 3 bases from V and 5 bases from J, with 11 bases between. The CDR3 is 13 amino acids. Per the germline V gene, CDR1 is SGHTA and CDR2 is FQGNSA. The CDR3 coding sequence is TGTGCCAGCAGCTTTCTGCCCCGGGACGAGCAGTACTTC. Translated: CASSFLPRDEQYF.

V is TRBV4-1 and J is TRBJ1-2; D is perhaps TRBD1 (5 bases). Looked up from germline, CDR1 is MGHRA and CDR2 is YSYEKL. Trimming left V 1 base short and J 2 bases short, with 20 bases between. CDR3 length: 18 residues. CDR3 loop: CASSQALSGGWSNYGYTF. For the CDR3, the DNA is TGCGCCAGCAGCCAAGCCTTGTCCGGGGGTTGGTCCAACTATGGCTACACCTTC.

This clone was seen a single time. V is TRBV29-1 and J is TRBJ2-5, with a possible D match to TRBD1 (5 bases). V lost 0 bases and J 1 base, leaving 9 bases between the germline ends. Germline lookup yields CDR1 SQVTM and CDR2 ANQGSEA. The CDR3 spans 14 residues. The CDR3 reads CSVEDWQGQETQYF. CDR3 in DNA: TGCAGCGTTGAAGATTGGCAGGGCCAAGAGACCCAGTACTTC.

The V call is TRBV5-1, the J call TRBJ2-3; 11 bases map to TRBD2. Germline V gives CDR1 SGHRS, CDR2 YFSETQ. This CDR3 contains 15 residues. With V trimmed by 2 bases and J by 3 bases, 2 bases remained unmatched. The CDR3 sequence is CASSFLAGGTDTQYF. The CDR3 coding sequence is TGCGCCAGCAGCTTCCTAGCGGGGGGTACAGATACGCAGTATTTT.

The V gene is TRBV7-2, the J gene TRBJ1-2; D unclear. This CDR3 is built from 12 residues. CDR1 SGHTA and CDR2 FQGNSA come from the germline V gene. The germline V and J ends were trimmed by 2 bases and 9 bases, with 10 bases remaining between them. CDR3 in amino acids: CASSLNPESYTF. CDR3 sequence (DNA): TGTGCCAGCAGCTTAAATCCCGAAAGCTACACCTTC.

This clone was picked up one time. The chain uses TRBV5-4 and TRBJ2-5; 9 bases are shared with TRBD1. Looked up from germline, CDR1 is SGHNT and CDR2 is YYREEE (reference sequence). This CDR3 contains 15 residues. The trim removed 0 bases at V and 7 bases at J, leaving 7 bases unmatched. This CDR3 is CASSLGDRARGTQYF. CDR3 in DNA: TGTGCCAGCAGCTTGGGGGACAGGGCTCGGGGGACCCAGTACTTC.

The chain couples TRBV30 to TRBJ2-1; D is uncertain. Germline CDR1 reads GTSNPN; CDR2 reads SVGIG (reference sequence). Trimming shortened V by 2 bases and J by 3 bases, and 5 bases separated the two germline ends. CDR3 size: 12 residues. The CDR3 DNA follows: TGTGCCTGGAGTATGGGCTACAATGAGCAGTTCTTC. This translates into CAWSMGYNEQFF.

The genes are TRBV11-3 and TRBJ2-7, with D perhaps matching TRBD2 (5 bases). V shed 5 bases and J shed 3 bases, with 8 bases lying between them. Germline CDR1 is SGHNT and CDR2 is YENEEA. The CDR3 covers 12 residues. The CDR3 here is CASSRTSYEQYF. The CDR3 DNA reads as TGTGCCAGCAGCCGTACTAGCTACGAGCAGTACTTC.

The chain uses TRBV27 and TRBJ2-7; 9 nucleotides match TRBD1. Germline CDR1 and CDR2: MNHEY and SMNVEV (reference sequence). V gave up 3 bases and J gave up 2 bases; unmatched junction bases: 11. This CDR3 is built from 17 residues. CDR3 region: CASSLNWPGQGTYEQYF. The CDR3 DNA is TGTGCCAGCAGTTTGAATTGGCCGGGACAGGGCACCTACGAGCAGTACTTC.

This chain connects TRBV6-1 to TRBJ1-5, with TRBD1 as a possible D gene (5 bases). The V and J ends lost 6 bases and 5 bases respectively, with 11 bases between them. In germline, CDR1 is MNHNS, CDR2 SASEGT. The CDR3 sequence is 13 residues long. CDR3 coding DNA: TGTGCCAGCAGCTTGGGGGTAGATCAGCCCCAGCATTTT. Amino acid sequence: CASSLGVDQPQHF.

The gene calls are TRBV2 and TRBJ2-5; no clear D. CDR1 is SNHLY, CDR2 FYNNEI, per germline. The CDR3 loop spans 13 amino acids. V lost 8 bases, J lost 0 bases, and 10 bases lay in between. This CDR3 is CASGVQDQETQYF. For the CDR3, the DNA is TGTGCCAGCGGGGTCCAGGACCAAGAGACCCAGTACTTC. Complete variable domain (other parts from reference TRBV2 and TRBJ2-5): EPEVTQTPSHQVTQMGQEVILRCVPISNHLYFYWYRQILGQKVEFLVSFYNNEISEKSEIFDDQFSVERPDGSNFTLKIRSTKLEDSAMYFCASGVQDQETQYFGPGTRLLVL.

The chain has TRBV18 and TRBJ1-3; maybe TRBD1 (5 bases). Trimming removed 6 bases from V and 0 bases from J, with 15 bases in between. CDR3 length: 16 amino acids. Germline CDR1 and CDR2: KGHSH and LQKENI. CDR3 protein: CASSPPWGGSGNTIYF. The DNA of the CDR3 is TGTGCCAGCTCCCCCCCTTGGGGGGGCTCTGGAAACACCATATATTTT.

The rearrangement joins TRBV15 to TRBJ1-5, with D possibly TRBD1 on 5 matching bases. There are 17 residues in the CDR3. V lost 1 base and J 0 bases, leaving 13 bases between the germline ends. Germline assignment: CDR1 LNHNV and CDR2 YYDKDF (reference sequence). The CDR3 coding sequence is TGTGCCACCAGCAGAGGAAAGTGGGACGGTAGCAATCAGCCCCAGCATTTT. This translates into CATSRGKWDGSNQPQHF. Drawing the rest from reference TRBV15 and TRBJ1-5, the complete variable domain is DAMVIQNPRYQVTQFGKPVTLSCSQTLNHNVMYWYQQKSSQAPKLLFHYYDKDFNNEADTPDNFQSRRPNTSFCFLDIRSPGLGDTAMYLCATSRGKWDGSNQPQHFGDGTRLSIL.

The sample holds one count of this clone. In DNA, the CDR3 is TGCGCCAGCAGCCAAGAGTCTCGATCGGCATGGGGTAGGGAGACCCAGTACTTC. Translating it yields CASSQESRSAWGRETQYF. The chain joins TRBV4-1 to TRBJ2-5; D is uncertain. Germline CDR1 and CDR2: MGHRA and YSYEKL. The CDR3 is made up of 18 amino acids. Trimming cost V 0 bases and J 5 bases, with 22 bases left between them.

The V and J genes are TRBV4-2 and TRBJ2-2; D ambiguous. In germline, CDR1 is LGHNA, CDR2 YNFKEQ. The CDR3 consists of 12 residues. Trimming shortened V by 8 bases and J by 2 bases, and 6 bases separated the two germline ends. CDR3 loop: CASSRNTGELFF. Written as DNA, the CDR3 is TGTGCCAGCTCTCGAAACACCGGGGAGCTGTTTTTT.

The V and J genes are TRBV4-3 and TRBJ1-2, with 9 bases aligning to TRBD1. V was pared by 1 base and J by 4 bases, with 4 bases of the junction left unmatched. The CDR3 length is 15 residues. Germline values: CDR1 LGHNA, CDR2 YSLEER. The CDR3 is CASSQGGTGSYGYTF. As DNA, the CDR3 is TGCGCCAGCAGCCAAGGTGGGACAGGGAGCTATGGCTACACCTTC.

The sample holds one count of this clone. The chain employs TRBV11-3 and TRBJ2-3, with D perhaps matching TRBD2 (5 bases). There are 11 residues in the CDR3. V was clipped by 7 bases and J by 10 bases, with 12 bases between them. Germline V lookup: CDR1 SGHNT, CDR2 YENEEA. CDR3 amino acids: CASTPGEAQYF. CDR3 in DNA: TGTGCCAGCACCCCCGGGGAAGCGCAGTATTTT.

The V and J genes are TRBV11-2 and TRBJ1-2, with no clear D. The germline V gene encodes CDR1 SGHAT and CDR2 FQNNGV. V was pared by 4 bases and J by 7 bases, with 10 bases between. The CDR3 has 12 residues. The CDR3 nucleotides read TGTGCCAGCAGCTGGGTCGGGAGTGGCTACACCTTC. Encoded protein: CASSWVGSGYTF.

The chain joins TRBV28 to TRBJ1-5; 7 bases are a match to TRBD1. The ends lost 7 bases at V and 4 bases at J; junction bases unmatched: 10. In germline, CDR1 is MDHEN, CDR2 SYDVKM. This CDR3 has 15 residues. The CDR3 sequence: CASNPFDRENQPQHF. Written as DNA, the CDR3 is TGTGCCAGCAATCCCTTCGACAGGGAGAATCAGCCCCAGCATTTT.

The CDR3 protein is CASSLQGGVNEQFF. CDR3 sequence (DNA): TGCGCCAGCAGCTTACAAGGGGGGGTCAATGAGCAGTTCTTC. This chain uses TRBV5-1 with TRBJ2-1, with D possibly TRBD2 on 7 matching bases. Germline CDR1 is SGHRS and CDR2 is YFSETQ. The CDR3 is 14 amino acids. Trimming left V 2 bases short and J 6 bases short, with 12 bases between.

The chain joins TRBV5-4 to TRBJ2-1, with 9 nucleotides matching TRBD2. V was pared by 4 bases and J by 0 bases, with 11 bases of the junction left unmatched. The CDR3 loop spans 18 amino acids. The germline V gene has CDR1 SGHNT and CDR2 YYREEE (reference sequence). The CDR3 sequence: CASSTGGLAGASYNEQFF. CDR3 coding DNA: TGTGCCAGCAGCACGGGGGGATTAGCGGGAGCCTCCTACAATGAGCAGTTCTTC.

The V call is TRBV18, the J call TRBJ1-1, with no clear D. The CDR3 runs to 13 residues. The V gene's germline CDR1 is KGHSH and CDR2 LQKENI. V lost 2 bases, J lost 5 bases, and 9 bases lay in between. CDR3 DNA sequence: TGTGCCAGCTCACCAATCCGGAGTACTGAAGCTTTCTTT. Translating it yields CASSPIRSTEAFF.

V and J are TRBV30 and TRBJ1-3; TRBD1 matches 8 bases. After removal of 0 bases from V and 14 bases from J, the junction contained 6 bases not matched to a gene. The V gene's germline CDR1 is GTSNPN and CDR2 SVGIG (reference sequence). The CDR3 has 12 amino acids. CDR3 loop: CAWSVQGVPVYF. The CDR3 bases are TGTGCCTGGAGTGTACAGGGGGTGCCAGTATATTTT.